This T cell receptor beta chain was sequenced during a study of spatial heterogeneity in lung cancer (dated by TCRdb to about 2019). Regarding the research as a whole: More beta-chain than alpha-chain transcripts were consistently detected, likely reflecting higher beta-chain transcript abundance. In the raw uncorrected reads, each unique combination of TCR and UMI appeared more than ten times on average. The study linked features of the TCR repertoire to counts of nonsynonymous mutations, which were determined by whole-exome sequencing of tumor tissue. In non-small cell lung cancer, the study made a quantitative comparison of TCR alpha and beta repertoires among multiple tumor regions, matched nontumor lung and blood. In tumor regions, TCR transcript counts showed a strong correlation with a T cell transcriptional module score derived from matched bulk RNA-seq. At surgery, both alpha and beta chains were TCR-sequenced in 200 to 250 tumor regions, approximately 64 matched nontumor lung samples and a few dozen PBMC samples. Study-wide conclusions, independent of this receptor: The count of ubiquitous expanded TCRs correlated with the count of ubiquitous nonsynonymous mutations, and the count of regional expanded TCRs correlated with the count of regional nonsynonymous mutations. The tumor nonsynonymous mutation count correlated with the number of expanded intratumoral alpha and beta TCRs. TCR-seq was estimated to cover only about 7.6% of tumor T cells for alpha chains and 12% to 15% for beta chains. Confirming at a functional level the hypothesis that regional TCRs recognize regional mutations was considered to require additional single-cell paired TCR alpha and beta sequencing.

In the paper's terms, the time point label means: sample taken at primary tumor resection. Donors were 70 or so patients with early-stage, untreated non-small cell lung cancer from the lung TRACERx cohort. TCR sequencing used whole RNA extracted from tumor and nontumor lung tissue, or from cryopreserved PBMC samples, without cell sorting. Only patients with enough RNA available from two or more tumor regions were chosen for TCR sequencing. Tumor and adjacent nontumor lung specimens were reviewed by a lung pathologist before selection. Based on the germline V gene (reference sequence), the CDR1 and CDR2 sequences are GTSNPN and SVGIG. The CDR3 covers 12 residues, taking in both the cysteine and the phenylalanine. This entry keeps only the CDR3 DNA: 36 bases, framed from base 1. The V and J ends are trimmed by 7 bases and 6 bases, leaving 13 bases between them. Preparation of the library involved 5' RACE. The sequencing machine was a NextSeq 500. In the TCR library protocol, a unique molecular identifier was attached to each TCR cDNA molecule so that PCR and sequencing errors could be corrected. Under the source paper's analysis protocol: TCR identification, UMI-based error correction and CDR3 extraction were performed with Decombinator tools. TCRs above a frequency of 2 per 1,000, corresponding to the top 1% of the tumor frequency distribution, were defined as expanded. Expanded tumor TCRs were classed as regional if statistically deemed absent (corrected P<0.05) from at least one tumor region, otherwise ubiquitous. Each repertoire was subsampled 100 times to 5,000 TCRs, after which Renyi diversity was computed with the R vegan package. CDR3 similarity networks were built from amino acid triplet string-kernel similarity, with CDR3s being connected when pairwise similarity was above 0.82. The public reads were run again by TCRdb, first through fastp at Q25 and then through MiXCR, and only productive beta chains were kept. Here each entry gathers all rows of one CDR3 protein and keeps the most common genes and DNA. None of the V and J calls come from the authors' own analysis; TCRdb made them. The sample data list about 100,000 distinct CDR3 sequences, and approximately 4.4% of these were observed just once. The ten largest clones capture 21% of the sample.

This clonotype was seen ten or more times. It has no known antigen specificity. Qualities for individual bases were not recorded, and no much larger clone is one base off. The clonotype originates from a male donor with early-stage non-small cell lung cancer. Specimen: lung tumor tissue, collected at surgery. The chain employs TRBV30 and TRBJ1-3, with a tentative D gene TRBD1 over 5 matching bases. The base sequence is TGTGCCTTGACAGAATTCGAAAACACCATATATTTT. Its protein is CALTEFENTIYF.